A single sample is the source of the 7 T cell receptor beta chains below, sequenced in a study of shared clonotypes between healthy human individuals. Measured with immunoSEQ multiplex PCR; TCRdb has only the in-frame clones, and not every one. The data show about 1 million clones, under 80% seen once. Sequenced material: memory CD4+ T cells sorted from blood. The subset was: CD45RA-negative fraction. The origin of the receptors is a man between 18 and 35 years old in good health.

This clone appeared a single time. This likely reflects a read error, since a far larger clone is one base away. Additional DNA sequences in this sample encode the identical CDR3. This chain connects TRBV7-9 to TRBJ2-2; D remains unclear. The V gene lost 6 bases and the J gene lost 3 bases, with 5 bases spanning the gap. The CDR3 loop spans 12 amino acids. Germline CDR1 SEHNR, CDR2 FQNEAQ (reference sequence). The CDR3 DNA follows: TGTGCCAGCAGTCGGGACACCGGGGAGCTGTTTTTT. Translating gives CASSRDTGELFF. Together with reference TRBV7-9 and TRBJ2-2, the CDR3 gives the full variable domain: DTGVSQNPRHKITKRGQNVTFRCDPISEHNRLYWYRQTLGQGPEFLTYFQNEAQLEKSRLLSDRFSAERPKGSFSTLEIQRTEQGDSAMYLCASSRDTGELFFGEGSRLTVL.

As concerns this clone: Just one base apart from a much larger clone, this may be a read error. The chain employs TRBV2 and TRBJ2-7; D is perhaps TRBD2 (5 bases). Germline CDR1 and CDR2: SNHLY and FYNNEI. V dropped 4 bases and J dropped 7 bases, with 8 bases sitting between them. This CDR3 is 11 amino acids long. The CDR3 bases are TGTGCCAGCAGTGGGACGGGAGAGCAGTACTTC. Residues: CASSGTGEQYF. The entire variable domain, with the rest obtained from reference TRBV2 and TRBJ2-7, is as follows: EPEVTQTPSHQVTQMGQEVILRCVPISNHLYFYWYRQILGQKVEFLVSFYNNEISEKSEIFDDQFSVERPDGSNFTLKIRSTKLEDSAMYFCASSGTGEQYFGPGTRLTVT.

This chain joins TRBV5-1 and TRBJ2-7; TRBD2 matches 10 bases. V trimming: 6 bases; J trimming: 9 bases; junction bases outside the gene matches: 9. The CDR3 extends over 13 amino acids. Looked up from germline, CDR1 is SGHRS and CDR2 is YFSETQ. CDR3 amino acids: CASIPPSGSRQYF. The CDR3 DNA is TGCGCCAGCATCCCCCCTAGCGGGAGTCGGCAGTACTTC.

The chain recombines TRBV5-5 with TRBJ2-2; a weak D match, TRBD1 (7 bases). Trimming pared 4 bases from V and 7 bases from J, leaving 14 bases between. The CDR3 is made up of 14 amino acids. CDR1 and CDR2 (germline): SGHKS, YYEKEE (reference sequence). CDR3 coding DNA: TGTGCCAGCAGCCATTCAGGGGGAGGCGGGGAGCTGTTTTTT. Translating gives CASSHSGGGGELFF.

The J gene is TRBJ1-6, the V gene TRBV5-1; D unresolved. There are 14 residues in the CDR3. V lost 5 bases, J lost 8 bases, and 14 bases lay in between. Germline-derived CDR1 and CDR2 are SGHRS and YFSETQ. CDR3 sequence (DNA): TGCGCCAGCAGTTCCGGGTCTTACGATTCACCCCTCCACTTT. Translation: CASSSGSYDSPLHF.

The CDR3 region is CASSPPNAGTEAFF. DNA for the CDR3: TGTGCCAGCTCACCACCGAACGCGGGTACTGAAGCTTTCTTT. V and J are TRBV18 and TRBJ1-1, with D unresolved. The germline V and J ends were trimmed by 0 bases and 5 bases, with 10 bases remaining between them. Germline values: CDR1 KGHSH, CDR2 LQKENI. The CDR3 extends over 14 amino acids.

V gene TRBV4-3 combines with J gene TRBJ1-5; D might be TRBD1 (5 bases). V was shortened by 0 bases and J by 3 bases, with 12 bases between the two germline ends. The germline gives CDR1 LGHNA, CDR2 YSLEER. The CDR3 sequence is 16 residues long. The CDR3 DNA follows: TGCGCCAGCAGCCAAGATGCCCGGGACCCCAATCAGCCCCAGCATTTT. Its protein is CASSQDARDPNQPQHF.